The clone carrying this T cell receptor beta chain has just a few counts. This entry belongs to a study of T cells in Graves' hyperthyroidism and ophthalmopathy. V was pared by 2 bases and J by 7 bases, with 14 bases between. The germline V gene encodes CDR1 SGHNT and CDR2 YENEEA. The length of the CDR3 is 15 residues. Amplification of TCR beta CDR3 regions was performed using RNA transcripts as template. RT-PCR in the first round (using the HTBI primer set) targeted the TCR CDR3. Each CDR3 protein gets one entry after TCRdb re-called the multiplex PCR reads with MiXCR. This table holds over 300,000 distinct CDR3 sequences, approximately 15% found once.

The receptor was derived from a woman aged 60-70 years with Graves' hyperthyroidism. This chain uses TRBV11-3 with TRBJ2-2, with D tentatively TRBD1 (6 bases). Sequenced: blood. The CDR3 nucleotides are TGTGCCAGCAGCTTAACAGGGAACGTCATCGGGGAGCTGTTTTTT. Its protein product is CASSLTGNVIGELFF.